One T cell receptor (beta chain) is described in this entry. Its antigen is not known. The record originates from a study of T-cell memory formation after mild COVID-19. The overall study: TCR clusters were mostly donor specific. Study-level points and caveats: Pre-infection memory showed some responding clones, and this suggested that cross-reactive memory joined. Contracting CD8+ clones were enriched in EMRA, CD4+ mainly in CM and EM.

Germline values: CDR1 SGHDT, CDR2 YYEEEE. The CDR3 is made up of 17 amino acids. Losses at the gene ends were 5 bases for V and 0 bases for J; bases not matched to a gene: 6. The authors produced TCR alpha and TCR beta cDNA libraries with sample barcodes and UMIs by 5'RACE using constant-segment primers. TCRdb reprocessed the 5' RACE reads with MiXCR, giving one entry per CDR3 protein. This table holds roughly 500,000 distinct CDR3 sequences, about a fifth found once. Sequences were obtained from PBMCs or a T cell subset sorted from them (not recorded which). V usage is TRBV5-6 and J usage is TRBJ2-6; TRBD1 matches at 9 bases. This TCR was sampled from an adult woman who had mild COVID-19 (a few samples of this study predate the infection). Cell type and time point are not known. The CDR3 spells CASRTGQGLSGANVLTF. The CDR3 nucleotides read TGTGCCAGCAGAACGGGACAGGGCCTCTCTGGGGCCAACGTCCTGACTTTC.